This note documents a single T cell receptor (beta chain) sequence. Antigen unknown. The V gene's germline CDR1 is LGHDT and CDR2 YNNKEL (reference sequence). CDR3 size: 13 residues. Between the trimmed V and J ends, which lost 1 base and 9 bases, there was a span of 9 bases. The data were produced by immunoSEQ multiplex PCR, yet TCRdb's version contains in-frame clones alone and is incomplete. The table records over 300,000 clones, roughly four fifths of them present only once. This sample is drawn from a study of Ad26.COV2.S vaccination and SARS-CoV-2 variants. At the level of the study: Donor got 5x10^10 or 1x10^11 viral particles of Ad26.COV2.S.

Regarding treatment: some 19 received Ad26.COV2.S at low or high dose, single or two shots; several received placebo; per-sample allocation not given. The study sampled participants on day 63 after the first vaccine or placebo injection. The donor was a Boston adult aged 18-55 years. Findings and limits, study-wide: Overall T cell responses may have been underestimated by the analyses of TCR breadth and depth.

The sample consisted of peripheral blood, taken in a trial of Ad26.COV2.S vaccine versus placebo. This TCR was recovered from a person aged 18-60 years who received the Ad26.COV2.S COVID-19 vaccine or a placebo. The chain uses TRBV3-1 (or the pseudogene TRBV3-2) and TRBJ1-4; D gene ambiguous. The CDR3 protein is CASSQGLRKKLFF. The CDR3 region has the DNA TGTGCCAGCAGCCAAGGACTTAGGAAAAAACTGTTTTTT.